A single T cell receptor (beta chain) is shown here with its context. This clonotype came up many times. Its antigen is not yet known. The input lacks base qualities; no much larger clone sits a single base away. Spanning cysteine to phenylalanine, the CDR3 consists of 14 amino acids. The read is trimmed to its CDR3 DNA, 42 bases read in frame from base 1. The germline V gene encodes CDR1 MNHNS and CDR2 SASEGT. Trimming removed 3 bases from V and 2 bases from J; the gene matches leave 0 bases unexplained. The data were obtained in a study of T cells in Graves' hyperthyroidism and ophthalmopathy (dated by TCRdb to between 2018 and 2020). The study in broad terms: Peripheral blood was sampled at the time of initial diagnosis, prior to any treatment. To identify TCR V-J signatures that set the groups apart, the researchers used a discovery cohort of 100 patients, made up of 40 to 45 with Graves' ophthalmopathy and some 58 with stable Graves' hyperthyroidism. Prospective prediction of ophthalmopathy was tested in an independent validation cohort consisting of 18 to 20 hyperthyroidism patients and approximately 16 patients who later progressed to ophthalmopathy. The approximately 100 discovery patients were divided at random into training and test sets in a 7:3 ratio. In about 6 Graves' hyperthyroidism patients, the study also compared T-cell repertoires from thyroid tissue with T-cell repertoires from blood. After blood sampling, hyperthyroidism patients were treated with methimazole at a starting dose of 30 mg daily, and ophthalmopathy patients were treated with high-dose intravenous methylprednisolone. According to the paper, TCR Vbeta CDR3 sequencing was carried out on roughly 130 peripheral blood samples, which came from 40 to 45 ophthalmopathy, under 85 hyperthyroidism and around 17 progressor patients.

The TCR beta CDR3 regions were amplified from the RNA transcripts. For the first round of RT-PCR on the TCR CDR3, the HTBI primer set was used together with the Qiagen OneStep RT-PCR kit. Libraries were constructed in a second round of multiplex PCR, after which size selection and purification were performed. Paired-end sequencing of the libraries was performed with 100 bp reads on an Illumina HiSeq2000. The authors processed their data as follows. SOAPnuke was used to process the raw data, removing reads that contained adapters or uncalled bases, had a mean Phred below 15, or lacked an exact match to the constant primer or identifier. High-quality paired reads were merged using COPE v1.2.5, and each unique nucleotide sequence was defined as a clonotype. MiTCR v1.1 was used to align clonotypes to the IMGT TRBV, TRBD and TRBJ reference segments. Analysis was restricted to V-J combinations with a frequency above 0.0001, which covered roughly 99% of repertoires. The TCS score was defined as the ratio of F50 (clonal expansion) to E x V (chaos), calculated using BLOSUM62-based TCRdist between CDR3 peptides within each V-J. Welch's t-statistics and random forest reduced several hundred V-J features to around 14, which were used in a naive Bayes classifier (R e1071). Clones were called with MiXCR by TCRdb after fastp trimmed the public reads at Q25, and only in-frame beta chains were retained. Here each entry gathers all rows of one CDR3 protein and keeps the most common genes and DNA. None of the V and J calls come from the authors' own analysis; TCRdb made them. In all, the sample holds under 450,000 distinct CDR3 sequences, and 13% of those were seen once. The ten largest clones add up to less than 25% of the sample.

Results and caveats for the whole study, not just this receptor: In cross-validation, a model built on a 13 V-J signature told ophthalmopathy apart from stable hyperthyroidism with approximately 90% sensitivity and 81% to 82% specificity, and in testing the same model reached 80%/75%. During validation, the model predicted progression to ophthalmopathy a median of approximately 6.5 months ahead of onset, with more than 55% sensitivity and 72% to 80% specificity. No statistical method was used to fix the sample size in advance, and group allocation was not hidden from the investigators. Most expanded thyroid clonotypes (frequency above 0.001) were also detected in blood, suggesting blood repertoires may reflect thyroid immune responses.

The hyperthyroidism patients were between 18 and 65 years old and newly diagnosed, with a disease duration of less than 2 months. Patients with uncontrolled infections, other autoimmune diseases, pregnancy or lactation were excluded. Diagnoses were based on clinical symptoms, serum thyroxine and TRAb, thyroid ultrasound and orbital computed tomography. For progressor patients, blood was drawn at the first diagnosis of hyperthyroidism, before any ophthalmopathy symptoms had appeared. PBMCs were isolated from 10 ml of fresh peripheral blood by Ficoll-Paque density gradient centrifugation. Patients classed as progressors first received a Graves' hyperthyroidism diagnosis and then went on to develop ophthalmopathy during follow-up. Total RNA was extracted with Trizol reagent, and quality was checked on an Agilent 2100 Bioanalyzer.

The sequence is built from TRBV6-1 and TRBJ2-3; TRBD2 agrees with 9 junctional bases. Sequencing was performed on blood. The source is a man aged 30 to 45 with Graves' hyperthyroidism that later progressed to Graves' ophthalmopathy. The CDR3 reads as follows: CASSEGLATDTQYF. The DNA reads TGTGCCAGCAGTGAGGGACTAGCCACAGATACGCAGTATTTT.